Listed below are T cell receptor beta chains from one sample, sequenced in a study of T-cell memory formation after mild COVID-19. Using its own MiXCR run on the 5' RACE reads, TCRdb lists one record per CDR3 protein. The sample has hundreds of thousands of distinct CDR3 sequences; approximately 15% are singletons. The sample comprised PBMCs or a T cell subset sorted from them (not recorded which). The receptors were sampled from an adult woman who had mild COVID-19 (a few samples of this study predate the infection). Cell type and time point are not known. Each CDR3 is given with its conserved first and last residue. Fields, in order: D gene, J gene, clone size, V gene, CDR3 DNA, CDR3 protein. The D gene is left open where the match is weak. Size is stated for part of the rows, as once, few or many counts, or as a class when the clone is expanded.

D: TRBD2
J: TRBJ2-2
size: few
V: TRBV24-1
DNA: TGTGCCACCAGTGATGCCGGGACTAGCGGGAACACCGGGGAGCTGTTTTTT
CDR3: CATSDAGTSGNTGELFF

D: -
J: TRBJ1-5
size: few
V: TRBV5-6
DNA: TGTGCCAGCAGCTTGTGGACAGGCAATCAGCCCCAGCATTTT
CDR3: CASSLWTGNQPQHF

D: -
J: TRBJ1-2
size: few
V: TRBV5-1
DNA: TGCGCCAGCAGCTCCCTGCCAGGGCAATACCCCGGCTACACCTTC
CDR3: CASSSLPGQYPGYTF

D: -
J: TRBJ2-7
size: -
V: TRBV5-4
DNA: TGTGCCAGCAGCCCCGGGACTGACGAGCAGTACTTC
CDR3: CASSPGTDEQYF

D: -
J: TRBJ1-1
size: -
V: TRBV7-6
DNA: TGTGCCAGCAGCCCCTCCGGTAGCACGAACACTGAAGCTTTCTTT
CDR3: CASSPSGSTNTEAFF

D: TRBD2
J: TRBJ2-1
size: -
V: TRBV9
DNA: TGTGCCAGCAGCCAAAGGACTAGCGGGGCACTCAATGAGCAGTTCTTC
CDR3: CASSQRTSGALNEQFF

D: TRBD2
J: TRBJ2-1
size: -
V: TRBV19
DNA: TGTGCCAGTAGTGGACTAGCGGGAGAACGGCAGTTCTTC
CDR3: CASSGLAGERQFF

D: -
J: TRBJ1-2
size: -
V: TRBV12-3/TRBV12-4
DNA: TGTGCCAGCAGTGCTCGGACAGTCTATGGCTACACCTTC
CDR3: CASSARTVYGYTF

D: TRBD1
J: TRBJ2-3
size: few
V: TRBV25-1
DNA: TGTGCCAGCAGTGCCTGGACAGGTAGCACAGATACGCAGTATTTT
CDR3: CASSAWTGSTDTQYF

D: TRBD2
J: TRBJ2-7
size: few
V: TRBV7-9
DNA: TGTGCCAGCAGCTTAGTGAGCGGGGCCGCCTACGAGCAGTACTTC
CDR3: CASSLVSGAAYEQYF

D: -
J: TRBJ1-5
size: -
V: TRBV30
DNA: TGTGCCTGGAGTGTGAGGGGGGCCGGGGGGCAGCCCCAGCATTTT
CDR3: CAWSVRGAGGQPQHF

D: -
J: TRBJ2-7
size: few
V: TRBV4-2
DNA: TGTGCCAGCAGCCAAGTCCGTCTGGGACACGAGCAGTACTTC
CDR3: CASSQVRLGHEQYF

D: TRBD1
J: TRBJ1-2
size: -
V: TRBV5-6
DNA: TGTGCCAGCAGCCTGGACAGGGTTGGGGGCTATGGCTACACCTTC
CDR3: CASSLDRVGGYGYTF

D: -
J: TRBJ1-3
size: few
V: TRBV25-1
DNA: TGTGCCAGCCGGACAGACGGAAACACCATATATTTT
CDR3: CASRTDGNTIYF

D: -
J: TRBJ2-7
size: -
V: TRBV6-2/TRBV6-3
DNA: TGTGCCAGCAGTTACTCGATGCAGGGGGGCCCCTACGAGCAGTACTTC
CDR3: CASSYSMQGGPYEQYF

D: -
J: TRBJ2-3
size: few
V: TRBV15
DNA: TGTGCCACCAGCAGAGATTGGGGAAGAGGCACAGATACGCAGTATTTT
CDR3: CATSRDWGRGTDTQYF

D: TRBD1
J: TRBJ1-4
size: -
V: TRBV29-1
DNA: TGCAGCGCCTCCGGGACAGGGGGCCTAGGGGAAAAACTGTTTTTT
CDR3: CSASGTGGLGEKLFF

D: TRBD1
J: TRBJ2-7
size: -
V: TRBV12-3/TRBV12-4
DNA: TGTGCCAGCAGTGGGGACAGCTACTACGAGCAGTACTTC
CDR3: CASSGDSYYEQYF

D: -
J: TRBJ2-3
size: few
V: TRBV29-1
DNA: TGCAGCGTTGAAAGCGAGAGGGGAAGCACAGATACGCAGTATTTT
CDR3: CSVESERGSTDTQYF

D: -
J: TRBJ2-5
size: once
V: TRBV5-1
DNA: TGCGCCAGCATGGGGAGTCTATTTTTTGAGACCCAGTACTTC
CDR3: CASMGSLFFETQYF

D: -
J: TRBJ1-2
size: few
V: TRBV7-8
DNA: TGTGCCAGCTTCGGGACAAAGAGACCTTATGGCTACACCTTC
CDR3: CASFGTKRPYGYTF

D: -
J: TRBJ2-2
size: few
V: TRBV24-1
DNA: TGTGCCACCAGTGACTCGTTAGGAGCAAACGCGAACACCGGGGAGCTGTTTTTT
CDR3: CATSDSLGANANTGELFF

D: TRBD1
J: TRBJ2-1
size: -
V: TRBV18
DNA: TGTGCCAGCTCGAGGGACAGGGCCAACAATGAGCAGTTCTTC
CDR3: CASSRDRANNEQFF

D: -
J: TRBJ2-3
size: -
V: TRBV9
DNA: TGTGCCAGCAGCGTAGCTGGGGGACGCACAGATACGCAGTATTTT
CDR3: CASSVAGGRTDTQYF

D: TRBD1
J: TRBJ2-7
size: few
V: TRBV6-2/TRBV6-3
DNA: TGTGCCAGCAGTTTCTCCCGGGACAGGGAAATTGTCTCCTACGAGCAGTACTTC
CDR3: CASSFSRDREIVSYEQYF

D: -
J: TRBJ2-7
size: -
V: TRBV11-2
DNA: TGTGCCAGCAGCTTTGGGATCGCTTCCTACGAGCAGTACTTC
CDR3: CASSFGIASYEQYF

D: -
J: TRBJ1-3
size: many
V: TRBV18
DNA: TGTGCCAGCTCACCGGGCTCGGGAAACACCATATATTTT
CDR3: CASSPGSGNTIYF

D: -
J: TRBJ1-5
size: few
V: TRBV12-3/TRBV12-4
DNA: TGTGCCAGCACCCGAATGGTAAATCAGCCCCAGCATTTT
CDR3: CASTRMVNQPQHF

D: -
J: TRBJ2-3
size: few
V: TRBV11-2
DNA: TGTGCCAGCAGGTATACGGGCAGGACCAGCACAGATACGCAGTATTTT
CDR3: CASRYTGRTSTDTQYF

D: -
J: TRBJ1-1
size: few
V: TRBV12-3/TRBV12-4
DNA: TGTGCCAGCAGTCCCACAACAGGGAACACTGAAGCTTTCTTT
CDR3: CASSPTTGNTEAFF

D: TRBD1
J: TRBJ1-2
size: -
V: TRBV7-9
DNA: TGTGCCAGCAGCTGGGACAGTGACTATGGCTACACCTTC
CDR3: CASSWDSDYGYTF

D: -
J: TRBJ2-3
size: -
V: TRBV9
DNA: TGTGCCAGCAAAACGTCTGGCACAGATACGCAGTATTTT
CDR3: CASKTSGTDTQYF

D: TRBD1
J: TRBJ2-7
size: few
V: TRBV5-1
DNA: TGCGCCAGCAGAAGTATTACAGGGGGCCCCTACGAGCAGTACTTC
CDR3: CASRSITGGPYEQYF

D: -
J: TRBJ1-5
size: few
V: TRBV5-1
DNA: TGCGCCAGCAGCCCCGGAGGTGGGATTGGTCAGCCCCAGCATTTT
CDR3: CASSPGGGIGQPQHF

D: -
J: TRBJ1-1
size: few
V: TRBV18
DNA: TGTGCCAGCTCACCGGGCAGTACTCTCACTGAAGCTTTCTTT
CDR3: CASSPGSTLTEAFF

D: TRBD2
J: TRBJ2-2
size: -
V: TRBV12-3/TRBV12-4
DNA: TGTGCCAGCAGAAGACCGACTAGCGGGAGACAAGCGAACACCGGGGAGCTGTTTTTT
CDR3: CASRRPTSGRQANTGELFF

D: -
J: TRBJ1-2
size: -
V: TRBV2
DNA: TGTGCCAGCAGTGATACGACGGGGAACTATGGCTACACCTTC
CDR3: CASSDTTGNYGYTF

D: -
J: TRBJ2-7
size: few
V: TRBV5-1
DNA: TGCGCCAGCAGCTTGGTCACAGGTGATTCCTACGAGCAGTACTTC
CDR3: CASSLVTGDSYEQYF

D: -
J: TRBJ2-2
size: few
V: TRBV4-3
DNA: TGCGCCAGCAGCCAAGGGCGCGGGAAAATAGGCACCGGGGAGCTGTTTTTT
CDR3: CASSQGRGKIGTGELFF

D: TRBD2
J: TRBJ2-7
size: -
V: TRBV2
DNA: TGTGCCAGCAGTGAGGTGATGAGGAGACTAGCGGGGGGCGGGTTTTACGAGCAGTACTTC
CDR3: CASSEVMRRLAGGGFYEQYF

D: TRBD1
J: TRBJ1-2
size: few
V: TRBV5-1
DNA: TGCGCCAGCAGCTTGCTGCAGGGGGCAAACTATGGCTACACCTTC
CDR3: CASSLLQGANYGYTF

D: -
J: TRBJ1-5
size: few
V: TRBV20-1
DNA: TGCAGTGCTCAGTATCGAGGGAATCAGCCCCAGCATTTT
CDR3: CSAQYRGNQPQHF

D: -
J: TRBJ2-7
size: -
V: TRBV10-1
DNA: TGCGCCAGCGTCTCCGGGGGCGAGTTACGGGAAATCTACGAGCAGTACTTC
CDR3: CASVSGGELREIYEQYF

D: TRBD1
J: TRBJ1-4
size: -
V: TRBV5-1
DNA: TGCGCCAGCAGCTTGTTCGGAGAGGGGGCACAAGAAAAACTGTTTTTT
CDR3: CASSLFGEGAQEKLFF

D: -
J: TRBJ2-7
size: -
V: TRBV29-1
DNA: TGCAGCGTTGGGGACACTCCCTACGAGCAGTACTTC
CDR3: CSVGDTPYEQYF

D: -
J: TRBJ2-1
size: few
V: TRBV11-2
DNA: TGTGCCAGCAGCTTAGGCTCGGGGGTCCGGAGAGCACCGACCCAGTTCTTC
CDR3: CASSLGSGVRRAPTQFF

D: -
J: TRBJ2-3
size: -
V: TRBV3-1
DNA: TGTGCCAGCAGCCAATACGGCACTAGCACAGATACGCAGTATTTT
CDR3: CASSQYGTSTDTQYF

D: TRBD2
J: TRBJ2-3
size: -
V: TRBV7-8
DNA: TGTGCCAGCAGCTTAAGGCCTAGCGGGAGGGAACGCACAGATACGCAGTATTTT
CDR3: CASSLRPSGRERTDTQYF

D: -
J: TRBJ1-1
size: -
V: TRBV6-5
DNA: TGTGCCAGCAGTTCAGGGTGGGGGCTGAACACTGAAGCTTTCTTT
CDR3: CASSSGWGLNTEAFF

D: -
J: TRBJ2-7
size: few
V: TRBV6-6
DNA: TGTGCCAGCAGTAACCTGGACACCACCTACGAGCAGTACTTC
CDR3: CASSNLDTTYEQYF

D: TRBD2
J: TRBJ2-7
size: -
V: TRBV24-1
DNA: TGTGCCACCAGAACTAGCGTTGCCTACGAGCAGTACTTC
CDR3: CATRTSVAYEQYF